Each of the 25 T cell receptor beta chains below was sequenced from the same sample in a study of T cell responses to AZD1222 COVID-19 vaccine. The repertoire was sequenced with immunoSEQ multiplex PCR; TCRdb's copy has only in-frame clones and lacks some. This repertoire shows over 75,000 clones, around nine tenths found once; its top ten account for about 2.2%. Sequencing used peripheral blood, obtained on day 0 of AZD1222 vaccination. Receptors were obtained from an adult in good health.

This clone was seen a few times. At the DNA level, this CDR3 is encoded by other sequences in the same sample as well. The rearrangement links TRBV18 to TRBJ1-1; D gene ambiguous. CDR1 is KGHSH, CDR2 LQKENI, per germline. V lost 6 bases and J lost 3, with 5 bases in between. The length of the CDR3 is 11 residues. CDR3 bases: TGTGCCAGCTCCCGTGACACTGAAGCTTTCTTT. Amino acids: CASSRDTEAFF.

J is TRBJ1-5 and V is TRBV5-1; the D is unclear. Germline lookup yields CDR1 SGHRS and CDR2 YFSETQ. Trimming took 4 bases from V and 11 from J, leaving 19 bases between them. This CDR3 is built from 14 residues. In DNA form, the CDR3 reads TGCGCCAGCAGCGTAGATCTTGGGAGCGGGTCCCAGCATTTT. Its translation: CASSVDLGSGSQHF.

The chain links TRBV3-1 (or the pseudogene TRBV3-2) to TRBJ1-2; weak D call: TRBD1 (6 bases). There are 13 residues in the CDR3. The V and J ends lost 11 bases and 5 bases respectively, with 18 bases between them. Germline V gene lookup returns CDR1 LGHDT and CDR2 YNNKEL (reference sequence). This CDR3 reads CAAGGPGTYGYTF. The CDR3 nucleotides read TGTGCCGCAGGAGGACCAGGGACATATGGCTACACCTTC.

The CDR3 DNA sequence: TGTGCCATCAGCACCGCTTTGACAGGAATGAACACTGAAGCTTTCTTT. Translated: CAISTALTGMNTEAFF. The rearrangement links TRBV10-3 to TRBJ1-1; weak D call: TRBD1 (6 bases). The CDR3 consists of 16 residues. Per the germline V gene, CDR1 is ENHRY and CDR2 is SYGVKD. Trimming removed 6 bases at V and 0 bases at J, with 17 bases between.

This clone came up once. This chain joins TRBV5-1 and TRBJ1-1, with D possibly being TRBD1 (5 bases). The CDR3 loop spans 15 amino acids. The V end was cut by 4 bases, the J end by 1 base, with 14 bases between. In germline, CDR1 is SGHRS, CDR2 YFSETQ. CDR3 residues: CASSGGMGWNTEAFF. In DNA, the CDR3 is TGCGCCAGCAGCGGGGGAATGGGTTGGAACACTGAAGCTTTCTTT.

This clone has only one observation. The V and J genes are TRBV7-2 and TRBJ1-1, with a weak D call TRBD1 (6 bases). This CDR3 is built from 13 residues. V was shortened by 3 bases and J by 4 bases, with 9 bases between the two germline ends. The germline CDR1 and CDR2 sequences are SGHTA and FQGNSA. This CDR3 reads CASSFKGGTEAFF. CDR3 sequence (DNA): TGTGCCAGCAGCTTCAAGGGGGGCACTGAAGCTTTCTTT.

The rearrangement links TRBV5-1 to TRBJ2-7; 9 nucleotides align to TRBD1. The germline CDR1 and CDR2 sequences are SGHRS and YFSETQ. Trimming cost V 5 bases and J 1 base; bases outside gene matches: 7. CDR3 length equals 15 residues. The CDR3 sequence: CASSVGGQGSYEQYF. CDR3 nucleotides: TGCGCCAGCAGTGTAGGGGGACAGGGTTCCTACGAGCAGTACTTC.

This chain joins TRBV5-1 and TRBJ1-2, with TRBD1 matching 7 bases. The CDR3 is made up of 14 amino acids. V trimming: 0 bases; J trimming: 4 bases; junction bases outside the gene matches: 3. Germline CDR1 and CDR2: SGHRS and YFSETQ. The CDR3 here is CASSLGDSPYGYTF. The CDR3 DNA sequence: TGCGCCAGCAGCTTGGGGGACAGTCCCTATGGCTACACCTTC.

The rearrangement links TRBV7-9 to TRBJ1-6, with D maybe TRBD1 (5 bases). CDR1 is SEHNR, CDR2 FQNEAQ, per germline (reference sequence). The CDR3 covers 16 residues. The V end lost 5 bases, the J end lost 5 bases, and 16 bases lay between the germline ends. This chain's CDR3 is CASSGGRAANNSPLHF. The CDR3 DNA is TGTGCCAGCAGCGGGGGTCGGGCAGCTAATAATTCACCCCTCCACTTT.

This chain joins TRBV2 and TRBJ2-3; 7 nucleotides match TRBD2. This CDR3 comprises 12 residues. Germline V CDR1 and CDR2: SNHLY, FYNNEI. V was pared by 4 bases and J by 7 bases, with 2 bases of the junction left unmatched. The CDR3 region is CASSAGLNTQYF. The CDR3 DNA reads TGTGCCAGCAGTGCGGGACTAAATACGCAGTATTTT.

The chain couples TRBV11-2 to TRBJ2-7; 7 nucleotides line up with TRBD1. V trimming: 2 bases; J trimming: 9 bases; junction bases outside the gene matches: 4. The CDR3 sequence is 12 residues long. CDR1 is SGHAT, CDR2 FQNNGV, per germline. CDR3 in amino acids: CASSLSWTGQYF. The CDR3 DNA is TGTGCCAGCAGCTTAAGCTGGACAGGGCAGTACTTC.

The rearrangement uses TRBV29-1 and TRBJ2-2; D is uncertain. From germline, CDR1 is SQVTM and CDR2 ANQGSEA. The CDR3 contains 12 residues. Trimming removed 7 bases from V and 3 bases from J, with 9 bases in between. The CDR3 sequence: CSGTSDTGELFF. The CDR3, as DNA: TGCAGCGGAACAAGTGACACCGGGGAGCTGTTTTTT.

CDR3 in DNA: TGTGCCAGCAGCTTCAGGTGGCGGGACAATGAGCAGTTCTTC. Protein sequence: CASSFRWRDNEQFF. This rearrangement joins TRBV13 to TRBJ2-1; maybe TRBD2 (5 bases). Looked up from germline, CDR1 is PRHDT and CDR2 is FYEKMQ (reference sequence). There are 14 residues in the CDR3. V was clipped by 3 bases and J by 5 bases, with 11 bases between them.

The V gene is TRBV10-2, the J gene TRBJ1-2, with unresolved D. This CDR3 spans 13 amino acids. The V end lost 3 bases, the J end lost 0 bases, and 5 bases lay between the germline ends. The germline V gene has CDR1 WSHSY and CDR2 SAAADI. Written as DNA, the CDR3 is TGCGCCAGCAGTGATCCCTCTAACTATGGCTACACCTTC. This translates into CASSDPSNYGYTF.

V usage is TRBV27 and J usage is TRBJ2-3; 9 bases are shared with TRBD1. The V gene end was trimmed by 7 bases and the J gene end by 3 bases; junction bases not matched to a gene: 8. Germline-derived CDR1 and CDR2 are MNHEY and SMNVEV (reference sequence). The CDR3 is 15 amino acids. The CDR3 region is CASMDGTGSTDTQYF. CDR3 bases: TGTGCCAGCATGGACGGGACAGGGAGTACAGATACGCAGTATTTT.

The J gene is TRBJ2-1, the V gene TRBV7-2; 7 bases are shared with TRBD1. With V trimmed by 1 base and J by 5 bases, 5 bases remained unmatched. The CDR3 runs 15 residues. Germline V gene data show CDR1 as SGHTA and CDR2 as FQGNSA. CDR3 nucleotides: TGTGCCAGCAGCTTAGTAAAGGGGGCGAACAATGAGCAGTTCTTC. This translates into CASSLVKGANNEQFF.

CDR3 DNA sequence: TGTGCCAGTTCGACTAGCGGGAACACCGGGGAGCTGTTTTTT. Translating it yields CASSTSGNTGELFF. The rearrangement links TRBV6-5 to TRBJ2-2; 9 bases fit TRBD2. Germline V gene data show CDR1 as MNHEY and CDR2 as SVGAGI. V lost 9 bases to trimming and J lost 1 base; unmatched junction nucleotides: 3. This CDR3 spans 14 amino acids.

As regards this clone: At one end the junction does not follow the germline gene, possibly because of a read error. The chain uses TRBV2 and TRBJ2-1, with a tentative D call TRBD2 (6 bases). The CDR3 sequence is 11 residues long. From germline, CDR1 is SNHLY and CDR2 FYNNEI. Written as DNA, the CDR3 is TGCGGAGGGGCCCCGGGCAATGAGCAGTTCTTC. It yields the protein CGGAPGNEQFF.

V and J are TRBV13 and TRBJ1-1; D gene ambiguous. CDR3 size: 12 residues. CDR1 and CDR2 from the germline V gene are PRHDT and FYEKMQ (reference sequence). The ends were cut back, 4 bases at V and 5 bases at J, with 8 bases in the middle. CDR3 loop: CASSYGGTEAFF. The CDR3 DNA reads TGTGCCAGCAGCTACGGTGGTACTGAAGCTTTCTTT.

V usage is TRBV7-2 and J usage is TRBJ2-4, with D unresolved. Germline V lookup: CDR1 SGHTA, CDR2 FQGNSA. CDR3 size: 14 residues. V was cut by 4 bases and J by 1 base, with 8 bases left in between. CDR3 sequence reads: CASSSGNAKNIQYF. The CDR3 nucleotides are TGTGCCAGCAGCTCGGGTAACGCCAAAAACATTCAGTACTTC.

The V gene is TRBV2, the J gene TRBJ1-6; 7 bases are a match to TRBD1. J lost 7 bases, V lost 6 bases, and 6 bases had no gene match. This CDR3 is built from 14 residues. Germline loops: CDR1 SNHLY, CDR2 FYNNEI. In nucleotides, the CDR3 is TGTGCCAGCAGCCGACAGGGACAGAATTCACCCCTCCACTTT. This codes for CASSRQGQNSPLHF.

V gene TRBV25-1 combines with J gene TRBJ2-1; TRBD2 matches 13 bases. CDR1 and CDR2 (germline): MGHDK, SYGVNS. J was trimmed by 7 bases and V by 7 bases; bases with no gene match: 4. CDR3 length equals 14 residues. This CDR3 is CASTTSGRPNEQFF. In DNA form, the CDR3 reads TGTGCCAGCACGACTAGCGGGAGGCCGAATGAGCAGTTCTTC.

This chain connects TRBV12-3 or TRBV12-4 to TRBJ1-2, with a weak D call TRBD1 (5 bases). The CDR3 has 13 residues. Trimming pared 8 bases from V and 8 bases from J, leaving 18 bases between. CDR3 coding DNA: TGTGCCAGCGGCGAATCAGGGTTCGGGGGCTACACCTTC. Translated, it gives CASGESGFGGYTF.

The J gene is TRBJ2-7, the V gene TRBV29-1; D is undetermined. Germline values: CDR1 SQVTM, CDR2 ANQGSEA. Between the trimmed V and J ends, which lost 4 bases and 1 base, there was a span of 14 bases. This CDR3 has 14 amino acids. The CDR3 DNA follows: TGCAGCGTTGTCGGTCGATTTGGATCCTACGAGCAGTACTTC. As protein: CSVVGRFGSYEQYF.

The CDR3 nucleotides are TGTGCCAGCAGCTCCTCCCTGGGCGGCTATAATGAAAAACTGTTTTTT. This sequence encodes CASSSSLGGYNEKLFF. The chain is built from TRBV5-5 and TRBJ1-4, with no clear D. Trimming removed 3 bases at V and 4 bases at J, with 16 bases between. From germline, CDR1 is SGHKS and CDR2 YYEKEE (reference sequence). This CDR3 has 16 amino acids. Drawing the rest from reference TRBV5-5 and TRBJ1-4, the complete variable domain is DAGVTQSPTHLIKTRGQQVTLRCSPISGHKSVSWYQQVLGQGPQFIFQYYEKEERGRGNFPDRFSARQFPNYSSELNVNALLLGDSALYLCASSSSLGGYNEKLFFGSGTQLSVL.